This TCR beta chain emerged from a study of OX40 agonist ivuxolimab in advanced cancers. Clones were read by immunoSEQ multiplex PCR, and TCRdb kept only the in-frame ones, dropping some. Of about 40,000 clones listed, over 75% are singletons. The germline V gene encodes CDR1 ENHRY and CDR2 SYGVKD. Unmatched junction bases numbered 6, after V lost 7 bases and J lost 6 bases. CDR3 length: 13 residues. Autoimmune disease history or systemic immunosuppression disqualified patients. The clonotype originates from an adult with an advanced solid tumor such as melanoma, head and neck, liver or kidney cancer. The sequencing here drew on CD4+ or CD8+ T cells sorted from blood, taken in a trial of the OX40 agonist ivuxolimab. The chain joins TRBV10-3 to TRBJ2-1, with TRBD2 matching over 7 bases. CDR3 residues: CAIKAGDFNEQFF. The CDR3 DNA sequence: TGTGCCATCAAGGCGGGAGATTTCAATGAGCAGTTCTTC.